The 27 T cell receptor beta chains presented below share a single source sample, sequenced in a study of T cell repertoires in cytomegalovirus infection. TCRdb called the reads again in MiXCR, with one record for every CDR3 protein. The repertoire consists of approximately 910,000 distinct CDR3 sequences, with approximately 30% occurring once and the leading ten covering around 15%. Their target antigens are unknown. This sample comprised cultured CD8+ T cells from PBMCs, obtained from culture after CMV antigen stimulation. All receptors come from a human donor in good health (CMV status not recorded). Some clones in this sample may be carry-over from other donors' samples.

With respect to this clonotype: A single base separates this from a much larger clone, so it may be a read error. The V call is TRBV7-3, the J call TRBJ2-1; 7 nucleotides align to TRBD2. This CDR3 spans 18 amino acids. Germline V gene sequence: CDR1 SGHTA, CDR2 FQGTGA. The CDR3 sequence is CASSPWGGDRSSCNEQFF. The CDR3 DNA is TGTGCCAGCAGCCCGTGGGGGGGGGATAGGAGCTCCTGCAATGAGCAGTTCTTC. Complete variable domain (other parts from reference TRBV7-3 and TRBJ2-1): GAGVSQTPSNKVTEKGKYVELRCDPISGHTALYWYRQSLGQGPEFLIYFQGTGAADDSGLPNDRFFAVRPEGSVSTLKIQRTERGDSAVYLCASSPWGGDRSSCNEQFFGPGTRLTVL.

V gene TRBV6-2 or TRBV6-3 combines with J gene TRBJ1-6, with D possibly matching TRBD1 (5 bases). Germline CDR1 and CDR2: MNHEY and SVGEGT. This CDR3 has 13 residues. With 6 bases removed from V and 7 bases from J, the gap between germline ends came to 10 bases. CDR3 in amino acids: CASRSRENSPLHF. The CDR3 nucleotides read TGTGCCAGCAGATCCAGGGAGAATTCACCCCTCCACTTT.

This clonotype was seen ten or more times. V is TRBV12-3 or TRBV12-4 and J is TRBJ1-4; TRBD1 matches at 7 bases. Trimming cost V 0 bases and J 7 bases; bases outside gene matches: 17. The CDR3 sequence is 19 residues long. CDR3 sequence: CASSLAGDRRGKRSEKLFF. CDR3 coding DNA: TGTGCCAGCAGTTTAGCCGGGGACAGAAGGGGGAAGAGAAGTGAAAAACTGTTTTTT.

This clonotype was recorded many times. The chain recombines TRBV7-9 with TRBJ2-7, with D unresolved. V gave up 5 bases and J gave up 2 bases, with 19 bases separating them. The length of the CDR3 is 16 residues. Germline V lookup: CDR1 SEHNR, CDR2 FQNEAQ (reference sequence). CDR3: CASSAYKMDVTYEQYV. The DNA for the CDR3 is TGTGCCAGCAGCGCCTACAAAATGGACGTCACCTACGAGCAGTACGTC.

In its sample, this clonotype was seen a few times. This chain uses TRBV12-3 or TRBV12-4 with TRBJ2-7; a weak D match, TRBD2 (5 bases). V dropped 3 bases and J dropped 0 bases, with 18 bases sitting between them. This CDR3 region has 17 residues. The CDR3 sequence: CASSLSSSGIGSYEQYF. DNA of the CDR3: TGTGCCAGCAGTTTGTCTTCCTCCGGGATAGGCTCCTACGAGCAGTACTTC.

For this clonotype: One end of the junction varies from germline; a read error may be responsible. V is TRBV6-2 or TRBV6-3 and J is TRBJ1-1; TRBD1 might be the D (5 bases). Germline V gives CDR1 MNHEY, CDR2 SVGEGT. This CDR3 has 14 amino acids. As DNA, the CDR3 is TGTGCCAGCAGTTCTGGACACGTGAACACTGCAGCTTTCTTT. This codes for CASSSGHVNTAAFF.

The V and J genes are TRBV9 and TRBJ2-3, with 10 bases aligning to TRBD2. The CDR3 is 18 amino acids. V was clipped by 1 base and J by 6 bases; unmatched bases: 14. CDR1 is SGDLS and CDR2 is YYNGEE in the germline V gene. DNA for the CDR3: TGTGCCAGCAGCGTACCATCCGGACTAGCGGATACCCGGGATACGCAGTATTTT. It yields the protein CASSVPSGLADTRDTQYF.

This clonotype came up many times. This CDR3 is CASSLIGTGLYNEQFF. The CDR3 DNA reads as TGTGCCAGCAGCTTAATTGGGACAGGGCTCTACAATGAGCAGTTCTTC. V gene TRBV7-8 combines with J gene TRBJ2-1, with TRBD1 identical over 9 bases. Unmatched junction bases numbered 5, after V lost 2 bases and J lost 3 bases. Germline V gene sequence: CDR1 SGHVS, CDR2 FQNEAQ. The CDR3 loop spans 16 amino acids.

This clonotype has a handful of counts. The chain couples TRBV9 to TRBJ2-1; D perhaps matches TRBD1 (6 bases). The CDR3 length is 15 residues. CDR1 is SGDLS and CDR2 is YYNGEE in the germline V gene. V was trimmed by 0 bases and J by 8 bases, leaving 15 bases between them. This chain's CDR3 is CASSVDVVPGDEQFF. The CDR3 bases are TGTGCCAGCAGCGTAGATGTAGTCCCAGGGGATGAGCAGTTCTTC.

V is TRBV9 and J is TRBJ2-3; 10 bases are shared with TRBD2. Germline loops: CDR1 SGDLS, CDR2 YYNGEE. The trim removed 4 bases at V and 4 bases at J, leaving 6 bases unmatched. The CDR3 runs to 15 residues. The CDR3 spells CASSRERGGPDTQYF. In nucleotides, the CDR3 is TGTGCCAGCAGCAGAGAGCGGGGGGGCCCAGATACGCAGTATTTT.

This clonotype has at least ten counts. The V call is TRBV7-2, the J call TRBJ1-4, with no clear D. In germline, CDR1 is SGHTA, CDR2 FQGNSA. Trimming left V 1 base short and J 7 bases short, with 16 bases between. This CDR3 comprises 16 residues. CDR3 loop: CASSLGLREGGEKLFF. As DNA, the CDR3 is TGTGCCAGCAGCTTAGGTCTTCGGGAGGGTGGTGAAAAACTGTTTTTT.

Of note for this clonotype: Mismatch with germline at one junction end may stem from a read error. The chain employs TRBV6-2 or TRBV6-3 and TRBJ2-7; 8 bases line up with TRBD2. Germline CDR1 and CDR2: MNHEY and SVGEGT. CDR3 length: 14 residues. CDR3 sequence (DNA): TGTGCCAGCAGTGAACCGGGACTAGACAACGAGCAGCACTTC. This codes for CASSEPGLDNEQHF.

The V call is TRBV29-1, the J call TRBJ2-2, with D unresolved. In germline, CDR1 is SQVTM, CDR2 ANQGSEA. The CDR3 covers 13 residues. The V gene lost 3 bases and the J gene lost 4 bases, with 9 bases spanning the gap. The CDR3 protein is CSVDSKGTGELFF. For the CDR3, the DNA is TGCAGCGTTGACTCTAAAGGCACCGGGGAGCTGTTTTTT.

This clonotype was seen only a few times. The chain combines TRBV7-8 with TRBJ2-1, with 12 positions matching TRBD2. CDR1 SGHVS and CDR2 FQNEAQ come from the germline V gene. J gave up 6 bases and V 5 bases, and 8 bases lay outside the gene matches. The CDR3 covers 16 residues. In DNA form, the CDR3 reads TGTGCCAGCAGCCTGCGATCTAGCGGGGGGGGCAATGAGCAGTTCTTC. This gives the protein CASSLRSSGGGNEQFF.

The DNA of the CDR3 is TGTGCCAGCAGCTGGGGGGGCGTAAACACCGGGGAGCTGTTTTTT. Its protein is CASSWGGVNTGELFF. This chain joins TRBV7-6 and TRBJ2-2; D perhaps matches TRBD2 (7 bases). The CDR3 has 15 amino acids. The germline V gene encodes CDR1 SGHVS and CDR2 FNYEAQ. Trimming stripped 4 bases from V and 2 bases from J, with 11 bases between.

There are a few counts of this clonotype. This chain uses TRBV6-5 with TRBJ2-7; possible D gene TRBD1, 5 bases. The CDR3 extends over 17 amino acids. Per germline, CDR1 MNHEY and CDR2 SVGAGI. V lost 2 bases, J lost 0 bases, and 17 bases lay in between. CDR3 loop: CASSYGTETGGSYEQYF. CDR3 nucleotide sequence: TGTGCCAGCAGTTACGGCACGGAAACAGGTGGCTCCTACGAGCAGTACTTC.

This clonotype was recorded many times. V usage is TRBV7-6 and J usage is TRBJ1-4; the D gene is possibly TRBD1 (6 bases). Between the trimmed V and J ends, which lost 3 bases and 5 bases, there was a span of 10 bases. There are 14 residues in the CDR3. The germline V gene encodes CDR1 SGHVS and CDR2 FNYEAQ. The CDR3 loop reads CASSFRGPNEKLFF. The CDR3 DNA reads as TGTGCCAGCAGCTTCAGGGGCCCCAATGAAAAACTGTTTTTT.

Many counts were recorded for this clonotype. The rearrangement joins TRBV4-1 to TRBJ2-5; TRBD1 aligns across 7 bases. Germline V CDR1 and CDR2: MGHRA, YSYEKL. V lost 4 bases to trimming and J lost 0 bases; unmatched junction nucleotides: 11. This CDR3 has 17 residues. CDR3 sequence: CASSLYPDRPYQETQYF. The DNA of the CDR3 is TGCGCCAGCAGCCTATACCCGGACAGGCCGTACCAAGAGACCCAGTACTTC.

The sample holds a few counts of this clonotype. The chain combines TRBV6-1 with TRBJ1-3; no clear D gene. Germline loops: CDR1 MNHNS, CDR2 SASEGT. This CDR3 spans 16 amino acids. Between the trimmed V and J ends, which lost 1 base and 0 bases, there was a span of 10 bases. CDR3 residues: CASSEEELSSGNTIYF. The CDR3 bases are TGTGCCAGCAGTGAAGAGGAGTTAAGCTCTGGAAACACCATATATTTT.

The table lists this clonotype with many counts. The chain links TRBV6-4 to TRBJ2-1; the match to TRBD2 covers 11 bases. Germline CDR1 and CDR2: MRHNA and SNTAGT. The junction had 6 bases not matched to a gene; V was cut back by 6 bases and J by 5 bases. The CDR3 is 15 amino acids. The CDR3 DNA follows: TGTGCCAGCAGCTTTAGCGGGGGGGCAAACAATGAGCAGTTCTTC. Translated, it gives CASSFSGGANNEQFF.

The CDR3 DNA sequence: TGTGCCAGCAGTTTCGTCCCCTTGTCGGGCACAGATACGCAGTATTTT. This encodes CASSFVPLSGTDTQYF. This sequence joins TRBV27 and TRBJ2-3; the D is unclear. The CDR3 consists of 16 residues. V lost 3 bases to trimming and J lost 1 base, with 14 bases between them. Germline values: CDR1 MNHEY, CDR2 SMNVEV (reference sequence).

Of note for this clonotype: At one of its ends the junction is not consistent with the germline gene, which may arise from a read error. The V and J genes are TRBV6-8 and TRBJ2-3; weak D call: TRBD2 (5 bases). Germline V gene lookup returns CDR1 MNHGY and CDR2 SAAAGT. The CDR3 runs to 13 residues. Written as DNA, the CDR3 is TGTGCCAGCAGTTTCCTAGCCACAGATACGCAGTTTTTT. This translates into CASSFLATDTQFF.

The CDR3: CASSLYPRGQANSPLHF. CDR3 in DNA: TGCGCCAGCAGCTTATATCCCCGCGGACAGGCCAATTCACCCCTCCACTTT. V and J are TRBV5-1 and TRBJ1-6; 7 nucleotides line up with TRBD1. CDR3 length: 17 residues. Germline V gene data show CDR1 as SGHRS and CDR2 as YFSETQ. The V segment lost 2 bases and the J segment 7 bases; nucleotides outside the gene matches: 12.

There are a few counts of this clonotype. DNA of the CDR3: TGTGCCAGTAGTATAGGCCCTTATGGGCGGGATGAGCAGTTCTTC. Its protein product is CASSIGPYGRDEQFF. V is TRBV19 and J is TRBJ2-1; possible D gene TRBD2, 5 bases. Germline CDR1 is LNHDA and CDR2 is SQIVND (reference sequence). The CDR3 totals 15 residues. V was pared by 1 base and J by 8 bases, with 15 bases between.

This clonotype was counted a few times. This chain connects TRBV20-1 to TRBJ2-5; either TRBD1 or TRBD2 may supply D (5 bases each). The CDR3 runs to 14 residues. V was trimmed by 5 bases and J by 1 base, leaving 14 bases between them. Germline V CDR1 and CDR2: DFQATT, SNEGSKA (reference sequence). The CDR3 is CSAADRDLQETQYF. The CDR3 DNA is TGCAGTGCTGCGGACCGGGACCTCCAAGAGACCCAGTACTTC.

The chain has TRBV6-6 and TRBJ1-3; the D is unclear. There are 13 residues in the CDR3. Trimming shortened V by 6 bases and J by 7 bases, and 13 bases separated the two germline ends. Germline V gives CDR1 MNHNY, CDR2 SVGAGI (reference sequence). CDR3 DNA: TGTGCCAGCAGCTTGGGAGGCAGCAACACCATATATTTT. Translated, it gives CASSLGGSNTIYF.

This clonotype was detected only a few times. The gene calls are TRBV27 and TRBJ1-5; D is ambiguous. Germline lookup yields CDR1 MNHEY and CDR2 SMNVEV (reference sequence). CDR3 length equals 15 residues. The germline V and J ends were trimmed by 4 bases and 2 bases, with 12 bases remaining between them. As DNA, the CDR3 is TGTGCCAGCAGTTCGGCCCCCCAGGGCAATCAGCCCCAGCATTTT. This codes for CASSSAPQGNQPQHF.